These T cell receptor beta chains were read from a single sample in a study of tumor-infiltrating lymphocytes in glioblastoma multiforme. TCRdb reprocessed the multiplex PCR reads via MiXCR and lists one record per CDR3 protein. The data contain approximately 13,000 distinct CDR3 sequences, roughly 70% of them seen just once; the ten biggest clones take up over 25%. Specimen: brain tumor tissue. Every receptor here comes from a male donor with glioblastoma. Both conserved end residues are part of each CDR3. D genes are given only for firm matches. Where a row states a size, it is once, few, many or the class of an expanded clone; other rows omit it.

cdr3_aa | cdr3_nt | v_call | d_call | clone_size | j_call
CCANRFGGHTF | TGCTGTGCTAACCGCTTTGGCGGCCACACCTTC | TRBV20-1 | - | - | TRBJ1-2
CASSQELGTGKSGANVLTF | TGTGCCAGCAGCCAAGAATTAGGAACAGGAAAATCTGGGGCCAACGTCCTGACTTTC | TRBV3-1 | - | - | TRBJ2-6
CASSLDRQQYQPQHF | TGTGCCAGCAGCCTGGATCGACAGCAATATCAGCCCCAGCATTTT | TRBV11-2 | - | - | TRBJ1-5
CSARQDKCTDTQYF | TGCAGTGCTAGGCAGGACAAGTGTACAGATACGCAGTATTTT | TRBV20-1 | - | - | TRBJ2-3
CASSLQGDLVHNEQFF | TGTGCCAGCAGCTTACAGGGGGACTTGGTACACAATGAGCAGTTCTTC | TRBV11-2 | - | - | TRBJ2-1
CASSPQGGTRGEKLFF | TGTGCCAGCAGCCCCCAGGGGGGGACCCGAGGGGAAAAACTGTTTTTT | TRBV5-4 | TRBD1 | - | TRBJ1-4
CASSGTGGVTDTQYF | TGCGCCAGCAGTGGGACAGGGGGCGTCACAGATACGCAGTATTTT | TRBV10-2 | TRBD1 | - | TRBJ2-3
CASSFSSLALYEQYF | TGTGCCAGCAGCTTCTCTAGCCTAGCACTATACGAGCAGTACTTC | TRBV11-2 | - | hyperexpanded | TRBJ2-7
CVSSLAVRGPLRNEQFF | TGTGTCAGCAGCTTAGCAGTAAGGGGGCCTTTGCGCAACGAGCAGTTCTTC | TRBV11-2 | TRBD1 | once | TRBJ2-1
CASNFQEPQHF | TGTGCCAGCAATTTCCAGGAGCCCCAGCATTTT | TRBV28 | - | - | TRBJ1-5
CASSAFQGATDSGNTIYF | TGCGCCAGCAGTGCATTCCAGGGGGCGACTGACTCTGGAAACACCATATATTTT | TRBV10-2 | TRBD1 | - | TRBJ1-3
CASSAQEGRLGSGELFF | TGTGCCAGCAGTGCCCAAGAAGGGCGCCTTGGCTCCGGGGAGCTTTTTTTT | TRBV25-1 | - | - | TRBJ2-2
CRARDEAGLYEQSF | TGCAGGGCTAGAGATGAGGCAGGGCTGTACGAGCAGTCCTTC | TRBV20-1 | - | - | TRBJ2-1
CSARDAREFRGEQYF | TGCAGTGCTAGAGATGCCCGGGAGTTCCGCGGCGAGCAGTACTTC | TRBV20-1 | - | - | TRBJ2-7
CASSQDLTGLGNYKQYF | TGCGCCAGCAGCCAAGATCTAACAGGATTAGGAAACTACAAGCAGTACTTC | TRBV4-1 | - | few | TRBJ2-7
CASSHDSQNLYEQYF | TGTGCCAGCAGCCATGACAGTCAAAACCTCTACGAGCAGTACTTC | TRBV11-2 | - | large | TRBJ2-7
CASSFGPDTQYF | TGTGCCAGCAGTTTTGGGCCAGATACGCAGTATTTT | TRBV12-3/TRBV12-4 | - | - | TRBJ2-3
CASSFRQGAGDTQYF | TGTGCCAGCAGCTTCCGCCAGGGGGCTGGAGATACGCAGTATTTT | TRBV7-2 | TRBD1 | many | TRBJ2-3
CASSFRTGGETQYF | TGTGCCAGCAGTTTCCGGACAGGGGGTGAGACCCAGTACTTC | TRBV12-3/TRBV12-4 | TRBD1 | - | TRBJ2-5
CASSLGSLTEAFF | TGTGCCAGCAGCTTAGGGTCTCTCACTGAAGCTTTCTTT | TRBV11-1 | - | many | TRBJ1-1
CNALRIGTTLNTQYF | TGCAATGCTCTACGGATAGGGACGACCCTTAATACGCAGTATTTT | TRBV20-1 | - | - | TRBJ2-3
CASSLGGRGSTDTQYF | TGTGCCAGCAGTTTGGGGGGCAGGGGAAGCACAGATACGCAGTATTTT | TRBV5-4 | - | medium-sized | TRBJ2-3
CASSEAGADKEQFF | TGTGCCAGCAGTGAAGCGGGAGCGGACAAGGAGCAGTTCTTC | TRBV2 | - | many | TRBJ2-1
CASSVGGSYEQYF | TGTGCCAGCAGCGTCGGGGGTTCCTACGAGCAGTACTTC | TRBV28 | - | many | TRBJ2-7
CASSQVPVSGANVLTF | TGTGCCAGCAGCCAAGTTCCAGTCTCTGGGGCCAACGTCCTGACTTTC | TRBV3-1 | - | few | TRBJ2-6
CSISEVSCEQYF | TGTTCCATCAGTGAGGTCTCCTGCGAGCAGTACTTC | TRBV10-3 | - | - | TRBJ2-7
CASRGRIGLISGETQYF | TGCGCCAGCAGGGGGAGAATTGGACTCATTTCGGGGGAGACCCAGTACTTC | TRBV10-2 | - | - | TRBJ2-5
CAGRTGGPSNQPQHF | TGTGCCGGCAGGACAGGGGGGCCGAGCAATCAGCCCCAGCACTTT | TRBV6-5 | TRBD1 | - | TRBJ1-5
CASSLRAIDGAEAFF | TGTGCCAGCAGTTTAAGGGCAATAGATGGTGCTGAAGCTTTCTTT | TRBV12-3/TRBV12-4 | - | medium-sized | TRBJ1-1
CASSLGWGSPEAFF | TGTGCCAGCAGCTTAGGTTGGGGGTCACCTGAAGCTTTCTTT | TRBV7-2 | - | - | TRBJ1-1
CASSLDRENEHFF | TGTGCCAGCAGCTTAGACAGGGAGAATGAGCATTTCTTC | TRBV11-2 | - | - | TRBJ2-1
CSARGAMVAQQYF | TGCAGTGCCCGGGGGGCTATGGTCGCGCAGCAGTACTTC | TRBV20-1 | - | - | TRBJ2-7
CSVGWGTVDAGELFF | TGCAGCGTTGGCTGGGGGACAGTTGACGCCGGGGAGCTGTTTTTT | TRBV29-1 | TRBD1 | - | TRBJ2-2
CASSLQGAWTDVQYF | TGTGCCAGCAGTTTACAGGGGGCGTGGACAGATGTGCAGTATTTT | TRBV11-2 | TRBD1 | - | TRBJ2-3
CKAERPSSHGYIF | TGCAAAGCTGAAAGACCCAGTTCCCATGGCTACATCTTC | TRBV20-1 | - | - | TRBJ1-2
CASSQDGGPRNEQYF | TGCGCCAGCAGCCAAGACGGGGGACCCCGTAACGAGCAGTACTTC | TRBV4-3 | - | once | TRBJ2-7
CASNPGTYRGSPLHF | TGTGCCAGCAACCCGGGGACCTACAGAGGGTCACCCCTCCACTTT | TRBV11-2 | - | - | TRBJ1-6